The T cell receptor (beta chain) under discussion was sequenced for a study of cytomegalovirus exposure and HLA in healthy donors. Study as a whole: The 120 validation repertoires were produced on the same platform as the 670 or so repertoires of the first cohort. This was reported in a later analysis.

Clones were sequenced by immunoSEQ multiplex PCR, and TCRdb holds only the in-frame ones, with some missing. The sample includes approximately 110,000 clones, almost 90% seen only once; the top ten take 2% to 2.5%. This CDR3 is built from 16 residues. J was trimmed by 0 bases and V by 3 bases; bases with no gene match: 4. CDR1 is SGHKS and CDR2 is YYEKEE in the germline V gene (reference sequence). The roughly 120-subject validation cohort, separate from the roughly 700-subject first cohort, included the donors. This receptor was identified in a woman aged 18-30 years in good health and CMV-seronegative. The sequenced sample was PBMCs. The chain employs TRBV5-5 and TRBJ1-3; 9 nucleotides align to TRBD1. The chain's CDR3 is CASSWDRAASGNTIYF. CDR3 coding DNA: TGTGCCAGCAGCTGGGACAGGGCAGCCTCTGGAAACACCATATATTTT.